Presented here are 16 T cell receptor beta chains from one specimen sequenced in a study of shared clonotypes between healthy human individuals. This table comes from immunoSEQ multiplex PCR, and its TCRdb copy is limited to in-frame clones, with some not included. The sample has some 2,000,000 clones, 90% to 95% seen once. The sequencing input was naive CD4+ T cells sorted from blood. The subset: CD45RA+ positively selected. The origin of the receptors is a man aged 18 to 30 in good health.

This clone was counted once. A much larger clonotype is one base distant, so this may be a read error. This chain uses TRBV7-9 with TRBJ1-5; D is perhaps TRBD1 (5 bases). Trimming removed 1 base at V and 4 bases at J, with 8 bases between. This CDR3 has 14 amino acids. CDR1 and CDR2 (germline): SEHNR, FQNEAQ (reference sequence). The CDR3 is CASSLETENQPQHF. The DNA for the CDR3 is TGTGCCAGCAGCTTAGAGACAGAGAATCAGCCCCAGCATTTT.

This chain joins TRBV2 and TRBJ1-1, with 9 positions matching TRBD1. V trimming: 5 bases; J trimming: 11 bases; junction bases outside the gene matches: 12. CDR1 SNHLY and CDR2 FYNNEI come from the germline V gene. This CDR3 spans 14 amino acids. The CDR3 bases are TGTGCCAGCAGTTTTACAGGGGGCTCGAGATACGCTTTCTTT. Its protein is CASSFTGGSRYAFF. Full variable domain (rest looked up from reference TRBV2 and TRBJ1-1): EPEVTQTPSHQVTQMGQEVILRCVPISNHLYFYWYRQILGQKVEFLVSFYNNEISEKSEIFDDQFSVERPDGSNFTLKIRSTKLEDSAMYFCASSFTGGSRYAFFGQGTRLTVV.

The rearrangement links TRBV4-1 to TRBJ1-3; 8 nucleotides agree with TRBD1. The junction had 5 bases not matched to a gene; V was cut back by 1 base and J by 0 bases. Germline CDR1 MGHRA, CDR2 YSYEKL. This CDR3 region has 17 residues. CDR3 in amino acids: CASSQVTGGFSGNTIYF. CDR3 DNA: TGCGCCAGCAGCCAAGTTACAGGGGGATTCTCTGGAAACACCATATATTTT.

This clone appeared a single time. The V gene is TRBV27, the J gene TRBJ1-6, with D unclear. V gave up 2 bases and J gave up 6 bases, with 11 bases separating them. CDR1 and CDR2 (germline): MNHEY, SMNVEV (reference sequence). This CDR3 comprises 15 residues. Written as DNA, the CDR3 is TGTGCCAGCAGTTTAAACGGCCGGGGTAATTCACCCCTCCACTTT. This translates into CASSLNGRGNSPLHF.

In DNA, the CDR3 is TGTGCCAGCAGCCCCCTAGGCACTGAAGCTTTCTTT. This gives the protein CASSPLGTEAFF. This chain links TRBV5-4 with TRBJ1-1; no definite D call. Germline-derived CDR1 and CDR2 are SGHNT and YYREEE (reference sequence). V was cut by 4 bases and J by 4 bases, with 8 bases left in between. The CDR3 extends over 12 amino acids.

The V gene is TRBV19, the J gene TRBJ1-1, with D tentatively TRBD1 (6 bases). Germline CDR1 LNHDA, CDR2 SQIVND (reference sequence). Trimming removed 5 bases from V and 0 bases from J, with 10 bases in between. The length of the CDR3 is 14 residues. The DNA of the CDR3 is TGTGCCAGTAGTCTCAGGGACATGAACACTGAAGCTTTCTTT. As protein: CASSLRDMNTEAFF.

The V and J genes are TRBV10-3 and TRBJ1-1; maybe TRBD1 (6 bases). The CDR3 is 15 residues long. V was trimmed by 0 bases and J by 8 bases, leaving 16 bases between them. Germline CDR1 reads ENHRY; CDR2 reads SYGVKD. The CDR3 DNA reads as TGTGCCATCAGTGAGTCGGGGGCAGCGATTCAGGAAGCTTTCTTT. This codes for CAISESGAAIQEAFF.

This clone appeared once. The genes are TRBV29-1 and TRBJ1-1; 7 bases line up with TRBD1. Germline V lookup: CDR1 SQVTM, CDR2 ANQGSEA. This CDR3 spans 14 amino acids. V shed 5 bases and J 8 bases; nucleotides not matched to a gene: 14. As DNA, the CDR3 is TGCAGCGTTTCGACCGATCTAGGGACAGCCGAAGCTTTCTTT. Amino acid sequence: CSVSTDLGTAEAFF. Full variable domain (remainder filled in from reference TRBV29-1 and TRBJ1-1): SAVISQKPSRDICQRGTSLTIQCQVDSQVTMMFWYRQQPGQSLTLIATANQGSEATYESGFVIDKFPISRPNLTFSTLTVSNMSPEDSSIYLCSVSTDLGTAEAFFGQGTRLTVV.

This sequence joins TRBV27 and TRBJ2-7; 9 bases are a match to TRBD2. J was trimmed by 6 bases and V by 7 bases; bases with no gene match: 7. The CDR3 covers 13 residues. Germline lookup yields CDR1 MNHEY and CDR2 SMNVEV (reference sequence). CDR3 DNA sequence: TGTGCCAGCAAGTCTAGCGGGGTTCGCGAGCAGTACTTC. Residues: CASKSSGVREQYF.

In regard to this clone: This same CDR3 is encoded by further DNA sequences in the sample. The V gene is TRBV18, the J gene TRBJ2-5, with 7 nucleotides matching TRBD2. The CDR3 covers 13 residues. The J segment lost 2 bases and the V segment lost 6 bases, leaving 3 bases of the junction unmatched. CDR1 KGHSH and CDR2 LQKENI come from the germline V gene. As DNA, the CDR3 is TGTGCCAGCTCCCCCGGGGGGCAAGAGACCCAGTACTTC. This gives the protein CASSPGGQETQYF. The complete variable domain, with remaining parts taken from reference TRBV18 and TRBJ2-5, reads NAGVMQNPRHLVRRRGQEARLRCSPMKGHSHVYWYRQLPEEGLKFMVYLQKENIIDESGMPKERFSAEFPKEGPSILRIQQVVRGDSAAYFCASSPGGQETQYFGPGTRLLVL.

The chain links TRBV4-3 to TRBJ2-2; D unresolved. Trimming removed 0 bases from V and 1 base from J, with 12 bases in between. The CDR3 has 17 amino acids. The germline gives CDR1 LGHNA, CDR2 YSLEER. DNA of the CDR3: TGCGCCAGCAGCCAAGAGCCCTTTAGTGGGAACACCGGGGAGCTGTTTTTT. Translated: CASSQEPFSGNTGELFF.

The genes are TRBV10-3 and TRBJ2-7; 12 nucleotides match TRBD2. J gave up 4 bases and V 6 bases, and 7 bases lay outside the gene matches. Looked up from germline, CDR1 is ENHRY and CDR2 is SYGVKD. CDR3 length: 15 amino acids. The chain's CDR3 is CAISPSGRAIYEQYF. CDR3 nucleotide sequence: TGTGCCATCAGCCCTAGCGGGAGGGCTATATACGAGCAGTACTTC.

V usage is TRBV18 and J usage is TRBJ1-6, with 9 bases lining up with TRBD1. The V gene's germline CDR1 is KGHSH and CDR2 LQKENI. Trimming removed 4 bases from V and 10 bases from J; junction bases left unmatched: 8. This CDR3 is built from 15 residues. The CDR3 sequence is CASSRMGQGGSPLHF. CDR3 bases: TGTGCCAGCTCACGGATGGGACAGGGCGGGTCACCCCTCCACTTT. Based on the CDR3 plus reference TRBV18 and TRBJ1-6, the full variable domain is NAGVMQNPRHLVRRRGQEARLRCSPMKGHSHVYWYRQLPEEGLKFMVYLQKENIIDESGMPKERFSAEFPKEGPSILRIQQVVRGDSAAYFCASSRMGQGGSPLHFGNGTRLTVT.

The rearrangement joins TRBV21-1 to TRBJ2-5; the DNA was not compared with TRBD2, the D call given in the table. TRBV21-1 is shown as a pseudogene. The CDR3 is made up of 14 amino acids. In DNA form, the CDR3 reads TGTGCCACCCGGACTAGCGGGAGGGAAGAGACCCAGTACTTC. Protein product: CATRTSGREETQYF.

In the case of this clone: Additional DNA sequences in this sample encode the identical CDR3. This chain connects TRBV4-3 to TRBJ1-1; the D gene is possibly TRBD1 (5 bases). Trimming removed 4 bases from V and 1 base from J, with 7 bases in between. This CDR3 contains 13 residues. Germline V gene data show CDR1 as LGHNA and CDR2 as YSLEER. CDR3 sequence: CASSLTGNTEAFF. The CDR3, as DNA: TGCGCCAGCAGCCTTACAGGGAACACTGAAGCTTTCTTT.

The rearrangement uses TRBV9 and TRBJ1-1, with TRBD1 matching over 8 bases. CDR1 SGDLS and CDR2 YYNGEE come from the germline V gene. This CDR3 is built from 17 residues. V was pared by 4 bases and J by 3 bases, with 14 bases of the junction left unmatched. The CDR3: CASSPPDRVFGDTEAFF. CDR3 nucleotides: TGTGCCAGCAGCCCTCCGGACAGGGTGTTTGGGGACACTGAAGCTTTCTTT.